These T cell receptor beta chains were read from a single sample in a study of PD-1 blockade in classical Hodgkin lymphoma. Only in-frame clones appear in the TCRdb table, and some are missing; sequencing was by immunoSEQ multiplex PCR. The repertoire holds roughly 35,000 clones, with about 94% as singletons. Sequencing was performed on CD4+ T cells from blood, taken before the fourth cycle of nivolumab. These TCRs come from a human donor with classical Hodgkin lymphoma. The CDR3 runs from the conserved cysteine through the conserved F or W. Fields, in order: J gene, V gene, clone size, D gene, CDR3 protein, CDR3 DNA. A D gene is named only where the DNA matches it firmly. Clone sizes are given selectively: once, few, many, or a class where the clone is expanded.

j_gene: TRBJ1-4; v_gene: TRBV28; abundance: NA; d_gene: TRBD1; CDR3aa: CASSFVGDRVEEKLFF; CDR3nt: TGTGCCAGCAGTTTCGTGGGGGACAGGGTGGAGGAAAAACTGTTTTTT
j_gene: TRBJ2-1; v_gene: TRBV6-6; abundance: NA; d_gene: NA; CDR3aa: CASSPPGVEEQFF; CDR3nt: TGTGCCAGCAGTCCCCCGGGGGTAGAGGAGCAGTTCTTC
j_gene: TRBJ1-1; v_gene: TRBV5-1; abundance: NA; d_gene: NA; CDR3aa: CASSRKAGQNTEAFF; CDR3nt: TGCGCCAGCAGTCGAAAAGCGGGGCAGAACACTGAAGCTTTCTTT
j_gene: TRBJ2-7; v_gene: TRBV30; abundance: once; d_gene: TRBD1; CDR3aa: CAWSFGTGLEEQYF; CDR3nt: TGTGCCTGGAGTTTCGGGACAGGGTTGGAAGAGCAGTACTTC
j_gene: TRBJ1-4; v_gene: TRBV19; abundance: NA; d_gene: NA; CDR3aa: CASSGVDEKLFF; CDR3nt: TGTGCCAGTAGTGGGGTGGATGAAAAACTGTTTTTT
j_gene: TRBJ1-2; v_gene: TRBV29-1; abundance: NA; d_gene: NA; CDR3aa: CSVDSDGYTF; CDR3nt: TGCAGCGTTGACAGTGATGGCTACACCTTC
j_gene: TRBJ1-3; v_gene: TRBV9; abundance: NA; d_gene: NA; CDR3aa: CASSVYRDTFFSGNTIYF; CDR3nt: TGTGCCAGCAGCGTATACAGGGACACCTTTTTCTCTGGAAACACCATATATTTT
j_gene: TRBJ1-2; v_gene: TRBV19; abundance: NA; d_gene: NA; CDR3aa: CASSREMYGYTF; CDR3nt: TGTGCCAGTAGTCGGGAAATGTATGGCTACACCTTC
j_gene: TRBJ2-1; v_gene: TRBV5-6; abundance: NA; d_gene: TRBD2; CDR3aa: CASSLLPGGLFF; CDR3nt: TGTGCCAGCAGCTTGCTGCCGGGAGGGCTGTTCTTC
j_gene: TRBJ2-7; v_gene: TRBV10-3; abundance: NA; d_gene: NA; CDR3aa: CAISESTASVPDF; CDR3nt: TGTGCCATCAGTGAGTCTACAGCGTCGGTCCCAGACTTC
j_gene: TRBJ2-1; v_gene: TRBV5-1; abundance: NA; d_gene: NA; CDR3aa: CASSSMISLTNEQFF; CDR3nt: TGCGCCAGCAGCTCGATGATATCTTTGACCAATGAGCAGTTCTTC
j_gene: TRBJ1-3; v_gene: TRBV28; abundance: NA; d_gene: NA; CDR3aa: CASSAPGGWVERNTIYF; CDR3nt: TGTGCCAGCAGCGCGCCCGGGGGTTGGGTAGAAAGAAACACCATATATTTT
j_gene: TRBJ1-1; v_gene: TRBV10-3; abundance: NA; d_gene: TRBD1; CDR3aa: CAIRQDRVVNTEAFF; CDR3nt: TGTGCCATCAGACAAGACAGGGTGGTGAACACTGAAGCTTTCTTT
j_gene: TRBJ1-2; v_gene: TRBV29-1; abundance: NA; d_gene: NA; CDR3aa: CSVESGAGYTF; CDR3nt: TGCAGCGTTGAATCTGGGGCGGGCTACACCTTC
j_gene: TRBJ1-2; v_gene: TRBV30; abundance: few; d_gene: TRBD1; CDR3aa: CAWSPMAGTAYGYTF; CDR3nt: TGTGCCTGGAGCCCGATGGCGGGGACAGCCTATGGCTACACCTTC
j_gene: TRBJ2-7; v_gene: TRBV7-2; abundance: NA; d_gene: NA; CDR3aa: CASSLRQFSYEQYF; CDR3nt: TGTGCCAGCAGCTTAAGACAGTTCTCCTACGAGCAGTACTTC
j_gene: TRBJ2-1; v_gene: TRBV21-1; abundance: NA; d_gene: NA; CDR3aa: CASSPRGGKGSSYNEQFF; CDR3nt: TGTGCCAGCAGCCCCAGGGGCGGGAAAGGTAGCTCCTACAATGAGCAGTTCTTC
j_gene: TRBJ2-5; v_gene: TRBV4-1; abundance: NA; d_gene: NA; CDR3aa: CASSQVPFGELGETQYF; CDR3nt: TGCGCCAGCAGCCAAGTCCCGTTCGGAGAATTGGGGGAGACCCAGTACTTC
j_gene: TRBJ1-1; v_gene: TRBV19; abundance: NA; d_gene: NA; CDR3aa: CASSTGFLGGTEAFF; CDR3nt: TGTGCCAGTAGTACAGGGTTCCTGGGGGGGACTGAAGCTTTCTTT
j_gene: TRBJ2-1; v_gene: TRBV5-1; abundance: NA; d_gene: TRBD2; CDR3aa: CASTSGVYNEQFF; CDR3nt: TGCGCCAGCACTAGCGGGGTTTACAATGAGCAGTTCTTC
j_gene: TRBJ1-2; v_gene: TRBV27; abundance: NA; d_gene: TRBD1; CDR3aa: CASSSPGQPNYGYTF; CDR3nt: TGTGCCAGCAGTTCACCGGGACAGCCGAACTATGGCTACACCTTC
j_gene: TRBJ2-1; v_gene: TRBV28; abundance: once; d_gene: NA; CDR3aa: CASSSGRYNEQFF; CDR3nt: TGTGCCAGCAGTTCCGGCCGTTACAATGAGCAGTTCTTC
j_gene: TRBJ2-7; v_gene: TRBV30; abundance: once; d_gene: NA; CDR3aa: CACHSSYEQYF; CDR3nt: TGTGCCTGTCACAGCTCCTACGAGCAGTACTTC
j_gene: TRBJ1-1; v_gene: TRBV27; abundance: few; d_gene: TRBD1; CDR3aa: CASSLSATIDRAVGAFF; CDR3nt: TGTGCCAGCAGTTTATCAGCCACAATTGACAGGGCCGTGGGAGCTTTCTTT
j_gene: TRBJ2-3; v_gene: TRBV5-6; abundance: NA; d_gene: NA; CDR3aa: CASSLKDKGTYTDTQYF; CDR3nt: TGTGCCAGCAGCTTGAAAGACAAGGGAACCTACACAGATACGCAGTATTTT
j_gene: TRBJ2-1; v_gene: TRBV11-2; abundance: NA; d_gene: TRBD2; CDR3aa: CASSSQGEAGGTYNEQFF; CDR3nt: TGTGCCAGCAGCTCACAAGGGGAAGCGGGAGGTACATACAATGAGCAGTTCTTC
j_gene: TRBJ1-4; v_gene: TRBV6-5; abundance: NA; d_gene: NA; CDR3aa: CASSYSWRDGGEKLFF; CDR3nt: TGTGCCAGCAGTTACTCCTGGCGGGACGGAGGAGAAAAACTGTTTTTT
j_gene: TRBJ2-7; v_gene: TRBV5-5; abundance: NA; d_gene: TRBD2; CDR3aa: CASSETSGSFNEQYF; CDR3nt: TGTGCCAGCAGCGAAACTAGCGGGAGTTTTAACGAGCAGTACTTC
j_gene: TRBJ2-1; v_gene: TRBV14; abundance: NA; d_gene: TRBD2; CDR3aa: CASSQSGGRSYNEQFF; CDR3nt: TGTGCCAGCAGCCAAAGCGGGGGGCGGTCCTACAATGAGCAGTTCTTC
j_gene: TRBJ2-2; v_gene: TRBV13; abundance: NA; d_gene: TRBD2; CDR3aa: CASSSLLAAPLGGNTGELFF; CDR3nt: TGTGCCAGCAGCTCTTTACTAGCGGCCCCTCTGGGAGGGAACACCGGGGAGCTGTTTTTT
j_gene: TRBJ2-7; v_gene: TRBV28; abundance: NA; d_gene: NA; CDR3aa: CASKATGPYEQYF; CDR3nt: TGTGCCAGCAAGGCTACTGGCCCCTACGAGCAGTACTTC
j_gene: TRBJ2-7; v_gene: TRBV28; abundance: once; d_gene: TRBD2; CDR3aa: CASSSRPLLAGGRGEQYF; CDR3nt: TGTGCCAGCAGTTCGAGGCCTCTACTAGCGGGAGGGCGGGGCGAGCAGTACTTC
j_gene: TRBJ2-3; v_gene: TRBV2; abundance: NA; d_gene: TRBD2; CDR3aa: CASSGRTSGNTDTQYF; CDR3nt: TGTGCCAGCAGCGGGAGGACTAGCGGGAACACAGATACGCAGTATTTT
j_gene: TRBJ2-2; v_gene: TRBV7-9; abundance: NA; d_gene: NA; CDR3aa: CASSLARGGAPGELFF; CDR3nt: TGTGCCAGCAGCTTAGCAAGAGGGGGTGCACCCGGGGAGCTGTTTTTT
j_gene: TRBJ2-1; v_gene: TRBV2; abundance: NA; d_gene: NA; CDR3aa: CASSEALGGEQFF; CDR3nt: TGTGCCAGCAGTGAAGCGCTAGGTGGGGAGCAGTTCTTC
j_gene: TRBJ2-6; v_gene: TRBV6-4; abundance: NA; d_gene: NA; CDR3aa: CASSDTMGVPGANVLTF; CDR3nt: TGTGCCAGCAGTGACACAATGGGGGTGCCTGGGGCCAACGTCCTGACTTTC
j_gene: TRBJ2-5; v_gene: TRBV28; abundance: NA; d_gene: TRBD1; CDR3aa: CASRVDRETQYF; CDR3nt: TGTGCCAGCAGGGTGGACAGGGAGACCCAGTACTTC
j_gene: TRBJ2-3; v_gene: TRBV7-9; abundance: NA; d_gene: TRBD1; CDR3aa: CASSSGQGRDTQYF; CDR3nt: TGTGCCAGCAGCTCCGGACAGGGCCGAGATACGCAGTATTTT
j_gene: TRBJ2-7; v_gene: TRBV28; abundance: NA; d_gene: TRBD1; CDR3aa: CASSYPGTVPEQYF; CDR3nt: TGTGCCAGCAGTTACCCCGGGACAGTGCCCGAGCAGTACTTC
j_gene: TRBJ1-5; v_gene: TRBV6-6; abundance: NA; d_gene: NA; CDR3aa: CASSFDSNQPQHF; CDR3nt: TGTGCCAGCTCCTTCGATAGCAATCAGCCCCAGCATTTT
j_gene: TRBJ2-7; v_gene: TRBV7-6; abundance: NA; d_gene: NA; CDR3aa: CASSPDPSVREQYF; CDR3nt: TGTGCCAGCAGCCCTGACCCGTCTGTTAGGGAGCAGTACTTC
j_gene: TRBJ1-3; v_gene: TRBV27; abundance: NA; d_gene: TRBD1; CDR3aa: CASSKGQPSSGNTIYF; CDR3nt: TGTGCCAGCAGTAAGGGACAGCCTAGCTCTGGAAACACCATATATTTT
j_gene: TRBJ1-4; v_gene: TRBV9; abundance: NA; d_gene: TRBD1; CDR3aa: CASSELQGSVEKLFF; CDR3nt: TGTGCCAGCAGCGAACTACAGGGGAGCGTTGAAAAACTGTTTTTT
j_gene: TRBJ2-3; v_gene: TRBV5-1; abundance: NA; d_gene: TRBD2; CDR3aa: CASRASGRANTDTQYF; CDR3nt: TGCGCCAGCAGGGCTAGCGGGAGGGCCAACACAGATACGCAGTATTTT
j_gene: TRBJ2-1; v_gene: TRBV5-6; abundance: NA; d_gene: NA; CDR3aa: CASSFGGYNEQFF; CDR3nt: TGTGCCAGCAGCTTTGGGGGGTACAATGAGCAGTTCTTC
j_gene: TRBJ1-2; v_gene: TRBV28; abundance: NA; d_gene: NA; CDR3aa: CASTPAGSYGYTF; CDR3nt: TGTGCCAGCACCCCGGCGGGGAGCTATGGCTACACCTTC